This T cell receptor (beta chain) stems from a study of CD8 T cells in Susac syndrome. The RNA, about 0.45 to 1 ug, was put through reverse transcription using random hexamers. The amplification used immunoSEQ multiplex PCR on TCR beta CDR3; it spanned 54 Vbeta and 13 Jbeta. TCRdb called the immunoSEQ multiplex PCR reads again in MiXCR, with one record for every CDR3 protein. The sample includes around 300,000 distinct CDR3 sequences, about 89% of them seen just once. V shed 2 bases and J 11 bases; nucleotides not matched to a gene: 13. Per germline, CDR1 MNHEY and CDR2 SMNVEV (reference sequence). The CDR3 has 15 residues. General study findings and limits: The authors acknowledged that their TCR sequencing and HLA analysis involved a relatively small number of individuals.

Sequencing of TCR beta, carried out with a high-throughput approach, was applied to CD8+ and CD4+ T cells from the blood. In contrast to the negatively isolated CD8+ and CD4+ T cells, TEMRA cells were FACS-enriched. Points on this clonotype: Antigen specificity is unknown.

The chain recombines TRBV27 with TRBJ1-1; 8 bases are shared with TRBD1. Sequencing was carried out using CD8+ T cells from PBMCs. The TCR originated in a human donor with multiple sclerosis. CDR3 DNA sequence: TGTGCCAGCAGTTTAGGGACAGGTACTACACTGGGGGCTTTCTTT. It codes for CASSLGTGTTLGAFF.